A single sample gave rise to the 25 T cell receptor beta chains below, sequenced in a study of T-cell memory formation after mild COVID-19. TCRdb recomputed calls from the 5' RACE reads with MiXCR, one row per CDR3 protein. The top ten clones hold 4.5% to 5.5% of a sample with some 120,000 distinct CDR3 sequences, about 18% of them seen once. The sample was PBMCs or a T cell subset sorted from them (not recorded which). The source of these receptors is a man younger than 35 who had mild COVID-19 (a few samples of this study predate the infection). Cell type and time point are not known.

The chain carries TRBV24-1 and TRBJ2-2; TRBD1 aligns across 10 bases. Germline loops: CDR1 KGHDR, CDR2 SFDVKD. V was clipped by 9 bases and J by 3 bases; unmatched bases: 15. The CDR3 contains 18 residues. The CDR3 protein is CATSTVPGQGTDTGELFF. CDR3 sequence (DNA): TGTGCCACCTCCACAGTCCCGGGACAGGGGACGGACACCGGGGAGCTGTTTTTT.

This clonotype was detected many times. The chain couples TRBV5-1 to TRBJ2-7; D remains unclear. The CDR3 contains 14 residues. The germline gives CDR1 SGHRS, CDR2 YFSETQ. The germline V and J ends were trimmed by 2 bases and 6 bases, with 15 bases remaining between them. CDR3 sequence: CASSLAIEFVEQYF. CDR3 coding DNA: TGCGCCAGCAGCTTAGCCATCGAGTTCGTCGAGCAGTACTTC.

This chain links TRBV7-2 with TRBJ2-2; the D gene is possibly TRBD1 (5 bases). The V end was cut by 1 base, the J end by 6 bases, with 15 bases between. Germline lookup yields CDR1 SGHTA and CDR2 FQGNSA. The CDR3 is 16 amino acids. The chain's CDR3 is CASSLGGAPTAGELFF. CDR3 coding DNA: TGTGCCAGCAGCTTAGGTGGGGCCCCAACGGCCGGGGAGCTGTTTTTT.

The J gene is TRBJ2-5, the V gene TRBV27; D could derive from TRBD1 or TRBD2 (5 bases each). The CDR3 sequence is 14 residues long. CDR1 MNHEY and CDR2 SMNVEV come from the germline V gene (reference sequence). V lost 2 bases and J 7 bases, leaving 14 bases between the germline ends. The CDR3 region has the DNA TGTGCCAGCAGTTTACTCCTGGGGGACGGGACCCAGTACTTC. Translating it yields CASSLLLGDGTQYF.

This clonotype was observed at least ten times. The rearrangement links TRBV20-1 to TRBJ2-5, with TRBD2 identical over 9 bases. The junction had 5 bases not matched to a gene; V was cut back by 0 bases and J by 3 bases. The length of the CDR3 is 15 residues. The germline V gene encodes CDR1 DFQATT and CDR2 SNEGSKA (reference sequence). The DNA of the CDR3 is TGCAGTGCTAGAGATTTGCGACTAGCGGAAGAGACCCAGTACTTC. Translated: CSARDLRLAEETQYF.

This CDR3 reads CSARRSDFGGGYNEQFF. The CDR3 DNA reads TGCAGTGCTAGAAGATCGGATTTTGGGGGGGGATACAATGAGCAGTTCTTC. V gene TRBV20-1 combines with J gene TRBJ2-1; TRBD2 aligns across 7 bases. V lost 2 bases, J lost 4 bases, and 14 bases stayed unmatched. The CDR3 extends over 17 amino acids. The germline gives CDR1 DFQATT, CDR2 SNEGSKA (reference sequence).

The chain couples TRBV12-3 or TRBV12-4 to TRBJ2-5, with unresolved D. The CDR3 extends over 14 amino acids. V lost 2 bases, J lost 1 base, and 8 bases lay in between. The DNA for the CDR3 is TGTGCCAGCAGTTTATCCCCGCTCCAAGAGACCCAGTACTTC. Translated: CASSLSPLQETQYF.

This clonotype was seen only a few times. The chain employs TRBV9 and TRBJ2-5, with 10 bases matching TRBD1. The germline V gene encodes CDR1 SGDLS and CDR2 YYNGEE. The CDR3 is 15 amino acids. After removal of 2 bases from V and 5 bases from J, the junction contained 6 bases not matched to a gene. CDR3: CASSVATGGWETQYF. CDR3 bases: TGTGCCAGCAGCGTGGCGACAGGGGGCTGGGAGACCCAGTACTTC.

This clonotype turned up a few times. The chain carries TRBV5-4 and TRBJ2-3, with D unresolved. Germline-derived CDR1 and CDR2 are SGHNT and YYREEE (reference sequence). The CDR3 is made up of 14 amino acids. The V end lost 0 bases, the J end lost 1 base, and 6 bases lay between the germline ends. CDR3 residues: CASSLGSRTDTQYF. The CDR3 DNA is TGTGCCAGCAGCTTGGGGAGTCGCACAGATACGCAGTATTTT.

The genes are TRBV12-3 or TRBV12-4 and TRBJ2-1, with 7 positions matching TRBD1. This CDR3 is 12 amino acids long. V trimming: 10 bases; J trimming: 9 bases; junction bases outside the gene matches: 9. The CDR3 coding sequence is TGTGCCACCACGAGGGGGCTCGCTGAGCAGTTCTTC. Residues: CATTRGLAEQFF.

This clonotype was seen a few times. The chain recombines TRBV5-4 with TRBJ2-2; no clear D gene. The CDR3 consists of 12 residues. Per germline, CDR1 SGHNT and CDR2 YYREEE (reference sequence). Trimming took 1 base from V and 7 from J, leaving 5 bases between them. The CDR3 here is CASSLFGGELFF. In nucleotides, the CDR3 is TGTGCCAGCAGCTTGTTTGGCGGGGAGCTGTTTTTT.

V gene TRBV9 combines with J gene TRBJ2-1, with 12 bases that match TRBD2. J lost 10 bases, V lost 0 bases, and 5 bases had no gene match. The germline gives CDR1 SGDLS, CDR2 YYNGEE. This CDR3 is 15 amino acids long. CDR3 coding DNA: TGTGCCAGCAGCGTAGAGCTAGCGGGGGGGCAGGAGCAGTTCTTC. It translates to CASSVELAGGQEQFF. Variable domain in full (rest from reference TRBV9 and TRBJ2-1): DSGVTQTPKHLITATGQRVTLRCSPRSGDLSVYWYQQSLDQGLQFLIQYYNGEERAKGNILERFSAQQFPDLHSELNLSSLELGDSALYFCASSVELAGGQEQFFGPGTRLTVL.

This clonotype came up a few times. The chain is built from TRBV5-1 and TRBJ2-1; possibly TRBD1 or TRBD2 for D (5 bases each). The germline CDR1 and CDR2 sequences are SGHRS and YFSETQ. The CDR3 runs to 15 residues. V lost 5 bases, J lost 0 bases, and 12 bases lay in between. The CDR3 coding sequence is TGCGCCAGCAGTGGGGGAGCGCCCTCCTACAATGAGCAGTTCTTC. This sequence encodes CASSGGAPSYNEQFF.

The V and J genes are TRBV11-2 and TRBJ2-1; 10 bases map to TRBD2. The CDR3 consists of 15 residues. V shed 5 bases and J 1 base; nucleotides not matched to a gene: 2. Germline assignment: CDR1 SGHAT and CDR2 FQNNGV. The CDR3 nucleotides are TGTGCCAGCAGCGTTAGCGGGGGGTCCTACAATGAGCAGTTCTTC. Translation: CASSVSGGSYNEQFF.

This clonotype has more than one count but fewer than ten. The gene calls are TRBV4-1 and TRBJ2-6; TRBD2 matches at 8 bases. This CDR3 spans 19 amino acids. The germline V gene encodes CDR1 MGHRA and CDR2 YSYEKL. The V gene end was trimmed by 4 bases and the J gene end by 0 bases; junction bases not matched to a gene: 11. CDR3 nucleotides: TGCGCCAGCAGCCTCCCGGCGGGGGGAGGAGGCTCTGGGGCCAACGTCCTGACTTTC. This encodes CASSLPAGGGGSGANVLTF.

The chain carries TRBV5-1 and TRBJ2-7; D not resolved. The CDR3 runs to 13 residues. The V and J ends lost 4 bases and 7 bases respectively, with 15 bases between them. The germline V gene encodes CDR1 SGHRS and CDR2 YFSETQ. The CDR3 DNA sequence: TGCGCCAGCAGCCCCTCGGCCCTGAGGGAGCAGTACGTC. Translated: CASSPSALREQYV.

The J gene is TRBJ1-5, the V gene TRBV7-3; D unclear. The CDR3 extends over 13 amino acids. From germline, CDR1 is SGHTA and CDR2 FQGTGA. Between the trimmed V and J ends, which lost 3 bases and 4 bases, there was a span of 7 bases. CDR3 protein: CASSLSKNQPQHF. For the CDR3, the DNA is TGTGCCAGCAGCTTGAGTAAGAATCAGCCCCAGCATTTT.

V is TRBV7-8 and J is TRBJ2-3, with D possibly TRBD1 on 6 matching bases. The germline V gene encodes CDR1 SGHVS and CDR2 FQNEAQ. CDR3 size: 16 residues. The V gene lost 5 bases and the J gene lost 4 bases, with 19 bases spanning the gap. CDR3 loop: CASSHRARGQADTQYF. DNA for the CDR3: TGTGCCAGCAGCCACAGGGCCCGGGGCCAGGCAGATACGCAGTATTTT.

As regards this clonotype: The junction departs from the called germline gene at one end, perhaps through a read error. This chain links TRBV29-1 with TRBJ2-3; D uncertain. The CDR3 consists of 15 residues. From germline, CDR1 is SQVTM and CDR2 ANQGSEA. CDR3 sequence reads: CGVEGPSPSTDTQYF. The CDR3 DNA is TGCGGCGTTGAAGGCCCTTCTCCTAGCACAGATACGCAGTATTTT.

This clonotype has more than one count but fewer than ten. The chain employs TRBV11-2 and TRBJ1-2, with 11 bases fitting TRBD1. The CDR3 sequence is 16 residues long. Unmatched junction bases numbered 8, after V lost 5 bases and J lost 3 bases. Germline CDR1 SGHAT, CDR2 FQNNGV. As DNA, the CDR3 is TGTGCCAGCAGCCAATCCGGGACAGGGGGGCACTATGGCTACACCTTC. It translates to CASSQSGTGGHYGYTF.

The chain carries TRBV24-1 and TRBJ2-3, with 7 bases matching TRBD1. Germline CDR1 is KGHDR and CDR2 is SFDVKD. The V and J ends lost 9 bases and 2 bases, in that order; junction bases with no gene match: 7. The CDR3 is 14 amino acids. CDR3 coding DNA: TGTGCCACCGCGCACAGGGGTACCACAGATACGCAGTATTTT. Amino acids: CATAHRGTTDTQYF.

In nucleotides, the CDR3 is TGTGCCAGCAGCCGGACAGTGGGGAACTATGGCTACACCTTC. As protein: CASSRTVGNYGYTF. The V and J genes are TRBV7-2 and TRBJ1-2, with TRBD1 as a possible D gene (6 bases). The V and J ends lost 5 bases and 2 bases respectively, with 12 bases between them. Germline V gene sequence: CDR1 SGHTA, CDR2 FQGNSA. CDR3 length: 14 residues.

This clonotype came up a few times. The chain uses TRBV12-3 or TRBV12-4 and TRBJ1-4, with 10 bases matching TRBD1. V lost 8 bases and J lost 7; bases outside the gene matches: 7. This CDR3 has 14 residues. DNA for the CDR3: TGTGCCAGCGCCGGGACAGGGGTACTTGAAAAACTGTTTTTT. Protein sequence: CASAGTGVLEKLFF.

The rearrangement links TRBV12-3 or TRBV12-4 to TRBJ2-5, with 7 bases matching TRBD2. The junction had 7 bases not matched to a gene; V was cut back by 5 bases and J by 7 bases. This CDR3 region has 13 residues. The CDR3 loop reads CASSPTSYVTQYF. In DNA, the CDR3 is TGTGCCAGCAGTCCGACTAGCTACGTGACCCAGTACTTC.

This clonotype was observed a few times. The V and J genes are TRBV28 and TRBJ2-3; D is unclear. CDR1 and CDR2 (germline): MDHEN, SYDVKM. Trimming left V 2 bases short and J 14 bases short, with 17 bases between. CDR3 length equals 13 residues. The CDR3 nucleotides are TGTGCCAGCAGTTTAACCCCTAGGCGTCAGCTGTATTTT. Its translation is CASSLTPRRQLYF. Supplemented by reference TRBV28 and TRBJ2-3, the full variable domain reads DVKVTQSSRYLVKRTGEKVFLECVQDMDHENMFWYRQDPGLGLRLIYFSYDVKMKEKGDIPEGYSVSREKKERFSLILESASTNQTSMYLCASSLTPRRQLYFGPGTRLTVL.